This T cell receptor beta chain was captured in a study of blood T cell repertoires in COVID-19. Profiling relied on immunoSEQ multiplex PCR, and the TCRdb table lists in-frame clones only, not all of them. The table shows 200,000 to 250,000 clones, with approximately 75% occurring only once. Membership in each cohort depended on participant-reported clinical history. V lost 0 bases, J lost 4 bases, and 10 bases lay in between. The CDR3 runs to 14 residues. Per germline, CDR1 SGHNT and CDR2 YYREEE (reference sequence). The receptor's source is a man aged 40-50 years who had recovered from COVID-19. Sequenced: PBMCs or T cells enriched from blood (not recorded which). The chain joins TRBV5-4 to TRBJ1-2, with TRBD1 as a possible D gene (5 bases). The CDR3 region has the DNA TGTGCCAGCAGCTTGGAGGCAGGGATCTATGGCTACACCTTC. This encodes CASSLEAGIYGYTF.